This entry is about one TCR beta chain. The entry originates in a study of blood T cell repertoires in COVID-19. Study-level information: From the United States, Italy and Spain came samples of acute and convalescent COVID-19. The cDNA or gDNA used as material had been derived from T cells, B-cell-depleted T cells, or PBMCs.

Original methodology: Estimation of nucleated cell counts relied on the amplification of reference gene primers. Produced via immunoSEQ multiplex PCR; TCRdb's table is partial and in-frame only. V and J calls and clone size come straight from that table; D and trimming were deduced from the DNA. The repertoire includes about 480,000 clones, 80% to 90% of them detected once, and approximately 4.5% sits in the top ten. The CDR3 covers 10 residues. In germline, CDR1 is MNHEY, CDR2 SVGAGI. V lost 6 bases to trimming and J lost 9 bases, with 6 bases between them. The sequence was obtained from a woman aged 30 to 39 with acute or convalescent COVID-19. Sequenced: peripheral blood. The chain employs TRBV6-5 and TRBJ1-5; D gene ambiguous. DNA of the CDR3: TGTGCCAGCAGCGGGAGGCCCCAGCATTTT. Amino acids: CASSGRPQHF.